This T cell receptor (beta chain) was documented in a study of cytomegalovirus exposure and HLA in healthy donors (dated by TCRdb to the late 2010s). About the investigation overall: An earlier analysis of roughly 610 of the donors reported 276 Gb of sequence data and 117 million unique TCR beta sequences obtained from roughly 170 million T cells. Roughly 290 gigabases of sequencing data and tens of millions of unique TCR sequences made up an early release that covered several hundred HLA-typed donors. Of the approximately 400 genotyped donors, about 80% fell in the genetic ancestry cluster associated with self-reported Caucasian donors. The study was designed to test whether signatures of past pathogen exposure could be identified by cataloging public T cell receptors. The T cell repertoires of several hundred subjects were profiled by immunosequencing and related to cytomegalovirus serostatus. In addition to the first cohort of hundreds of subjects, a separate validation cohort of 120 different subjects was used. High-throughput TCR immunosequencing, statistical association of individual TCRs with disease status, and machine learning were combined to predict cytomegalovirus infection status. To study patterns of TCR occurrence, a later analysis re-analyzed previously published TCR beta repertoires from 550 to 800 donors and added high-resolution HLA genotyping. Rather than drawing on any new phenotypic data, the later analysis identified candidate immune exposures from TCR beta sequences and the way those sequences occurred across donors. An earlier analysis of around 580 of the donors used high-throughput TCR beta sequencing to judge whether each TCR beta V gene segment behaved as functional or pseudogenic. Donor age, sex, ethnicity and CMV serostatus were compiled alongside the repertoire data. In a later genetic analysis, genome-wide SNP genotypes for about 65% of the 666 donors were used, and that subset was treated as a discovery cohort. Every repertoire in the discovery cohort had been generated on one and the same sequencing platform. HLA typing covered class I and class II loci at four-digit resolution. Typing coverage varied by locus: roughly 629-640 donors for A, B, C, DRB1 and DQB1; about 520 for DQA1; over 600 for DPA1; 450 to 480 for DPB1. Several DR-DQ haplotypes were handled as single units for association and clustering because linkage in the cohort was strong. Across 398 genotyped donors of the cohort, an average of roughly 250,000 unique TCR beta nucleotide sequences per donor were sequenced, and 15% to 20% of those sequences were non-productive. The paper's findings and limits, for the study overall: In a later analysis, around 17,000 TCR beta sequences were associated with specific HLA alleles at a false discovery rate of 0.05. Most TCR sequences were observed very rarely across donors, whereas some public TCRs were present in many individuals. A further reported finding was that TCR beta sequences accurately predicted the HLA-A and HLA-B alleles for most subjects in the first cohort. In a later genetic analysis, fewer N-insertions in productive TCRs were reported among donors in an Asian-associated ancestry cluster than the roughly 700-donor mean. When HLA alleles, especially DR and DQ, strongly co-occurred, TCR associations were difficult to assign to individual alleles. Because HLA typing was unavailable for some donors at each locus, only the typed subset was used in association tests. This cohort had only TCR beta chains sequenced, and the lack of alpha or paired-chain data limited which features could be detected. The 87-base-pair reads could not distinguish some IMGT-functional V segments, including TRBV6-2 and TRBV6-3, so those segments were excluded. Sequencing depth was assumed to be roughly uniform across donors in the presence/absence analyses, though that assumption may not hold. Several of the top co-occurrence clusters appeared to be linked to parvovirus B19, influenza, CMV and Epstein-Barr virus, according to a later analysis. A few of the identified cytomegalovirus-associated TCR beta chains were confirmed in vitro to be specific for cytomegalovirus antigens. A later analysis found that most CMV-associated TCR beta chains appeared HLA-restricted, with HLA associations seemingly driven largely by CMV exposure. A total of 150 to 200 TCR beta chains were listed by the study as associated with cytomegalovirus. Correlated functional status among segregating V segments might be attributable to linkage disequilibrium, but an unknown experimental factor could not be ruled out. Because counts were too low, seventeen rarely observed V segments, including chromosome 9 orphons, were left out of the earlier analysis of about 620 of the donors. Compared with equally common non-associated chains, HLA-associated TCR beta chains in a later analysis were more clonally expanded and had lower generation probabilities. The classifier was reported to diagnose cytomegalovirus status with high specificity and sensitivity in both the original and validation cohorts. A cluster of highly shared sequence variants was judged likely to represent a technical artifact of the sequencing pipeline. The only immune exposure information available for the cohort was CMV serostatus. According to the authors, the approach could potentially be generalized to other disease states and immunological phenotypes. In a later analysis, TCR association rates were found to vary across HLA loci, with the most associated TCRs seen for DRB1 alleles and the fewest for HLA-C alleles. V-gene and J-gene trimming of TCR beta chains was associated with a missense DCLRE1C variant in a later genetic analysis, and the association was replicated in an independent cohort. An earlier analysis of approximately 590 of the donors showed that most TCR beta V segments appeared in productive rearrangements either about 87% or about 30% of the time, which broadly matched IMGT annotations.

Comment on this clone: What this receptor recognizes is not known.

The germline V gene (reference sequence) yields SSHAT for CDR1 and FNYEAQ for CDR2. Here V drops 5 bases and J drops 1 base, and the junction holds 7 bases not matched to any gene. The CDR3 covers 15 residues, taking in both the cysteine and the phenylalanine. The DNA shown is the 45-base CDR3, in frame from base 1. Library generation was performed with the immunoSEQ multiplex PCR assay. For the multiplex PCR, a mixture combining 60 forward primers for TCR Vbeta segments and 13 reverse primers for TCR Jbeta segments was used. A multiplex PCR assay on genomic DNA amplified the CDR3 region of rearranged TCR beta genes. On the Illumina HiSeq System, the amplified TCR beta libraries were sequenced as 87-base-pair reads. The study's own analysis went as follows. In a later analysis, some 80 million unique TCR beta chains were counted across the 650 to 700 repertoires, and roughly 11 million of these chains were shared by at least two donors. A nearest-neighbor algorithm error-corrected the raw reads and collapsed the reads into unique sequences, merging closely related sequences to remove PCR and sequencing errors. CDR3 sequences were aligned to IMGT reference sequences to assign V, D and J gene segments. For a sequence to be retained, a match of at least six nucleotides to both a V gene segment and a J gene segment was required. Rearrangements were called productive when the CDR3 lacked stop codons and stayed in frame with V and J; all others were non-productive. CDR3 was defined according to IMGT convention as the region running from the second conserved V-encoded cysteine to the conserved J-encoded phenylalanine. The earlier analysis of about 500 of the donors excluded sequences that lacked an unambiguous match to a single V gene segment. An earlier analysis of several hundred of the donors classified V segments as functional when productive rearrangements were above 56.7% and as segregating when the standard deviation between donors was above 5%. A statistical classification framework was built for diagnosing cytomegalovirus status from the catalog of TCR beta chain sequences. In a later analysis, TCR nucleotide sequences were compared against IMGT/GENE-DB human TR gene sequences so that V and J genes could be assigned. Using the TCRdist pipeline, a later analysis assigned CDR3 sequences along with most-parsimonious VDJ recombination scenarios. In a later analysis, every TCR beta chain was defined by the combination of its CDR3 amino acid sequence and its V-gene family, and reads without a unique V-gene family were dropped. A later analysis removed 600 or so highly shared, low-generation-probability nucleotide sequences to deal with suspected cross-contamination and a sequencing artifact. For each public chain, a later analysis derived a clonal expansion index from normalized ranks of inferred template counts within each repertoire. Generation probabilities in a later analysis came from a VDJ recombination model fitted to out-of-frame rearrangements, and those results were checked against IGoR. A later analysis scored TCR-TCR, TCR-HLA and TCR-CMV co-occurrence with hypergeometric tests, applying a repertoire-size bias correction to TCR pairs. A later analysis estimated false discovery rates by permuting HLA or CMV assignments 20 times. In a later analysis, co-occurring TCRs were grouped using DBSCAN, and TCRdist sequence similarity was added for clustering within HLA-allele-positive subsets. For co-occurrence clustering, repertoires with fewer than 30,000 or more than 120,000 public chains were excluded, along with 4 to 6 repertoires with anomalous nucleotide sharing. TCRdb carries this immuneACCESS record with in-frame sequences only. Its versions omit some clonotypes, under half of them owing to an unresolved V gene in the studies checked, with the rest unexplained. Clone size and V and J calls were adopted from that table, with D and trimming inferred from the DNA. This sample's table has entries for about 160,000 clones. Of the sample, under 2.5% is held by the ten largest clones.

The cohort was made up of about 670 healthy bone marrow donors. At the time of sampling, every cohort member was nominally healthy, though immune exposures that went unrecorded were likely present. The donor was CMV seronegative and belonged to the group of under 400 seronegative cohort members. A peripheral blood sample was collected from each donor, and TCR beta sequencing was performed on peripheral blood mononuclear cells. The Qiagen DNeasy Blood Extraction Kit was used to extract genomic DNA from the blood cell samples. The sample was PBMCs. The chain joins TRBV7-7 to TRBJ1-1; 7 middle bases align to TRBD1. The TCR sequence derives from a man aged 25 to 40 in good health and CMV-seronegative. The CDR3 is CASSRVQGPNTEAFF. The nucleotide sequence is TGTGCCAGCAGCAGAGTACAGGGGCCGAACACTGAAGCTTTCTTT.